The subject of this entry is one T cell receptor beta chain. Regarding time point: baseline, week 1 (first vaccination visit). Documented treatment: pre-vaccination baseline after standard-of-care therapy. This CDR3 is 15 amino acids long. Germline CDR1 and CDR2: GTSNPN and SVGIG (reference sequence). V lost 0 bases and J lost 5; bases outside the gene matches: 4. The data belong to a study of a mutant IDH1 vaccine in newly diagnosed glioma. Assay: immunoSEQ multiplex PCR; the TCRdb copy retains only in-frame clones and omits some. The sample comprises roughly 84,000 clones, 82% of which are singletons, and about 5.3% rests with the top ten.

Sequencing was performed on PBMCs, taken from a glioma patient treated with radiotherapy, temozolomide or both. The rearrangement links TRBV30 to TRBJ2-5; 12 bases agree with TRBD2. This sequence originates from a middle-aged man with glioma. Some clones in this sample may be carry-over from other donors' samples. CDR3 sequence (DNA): TGTGCCTGGAGTGTACTAGCGGGGGGCGGGGAGACCCAGTACTTC. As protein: CAWSVLAGGGETQYF.